The rows below give T cell receptor beta chains drawn from one sample of a study of identical twins. TCRdb reanalysed the 5' RACE reads using MiXCR and keeps one entry per CDR3 protein. Among some 710,000 distinct CDR3 sequences listed, over 5% were seen once. The sample comprised naive T cells sorted from blood. Receptors were obtained from a man in his late teens or twenties in good health. CDR3s include the opening cysteine and the closing phenylalanine or tryptophan. D genes are given only for firm matches. Only part of the rows carry a size: once, few, many, or a class if the clone is expanded.

J gene: TRBJ2-3
V gene: TRBV27
clone size: NA
D gene: TRBD2
CDR3 protein: CASRGNGLAGGLRDTQYF
CDR3 DNA: TGTGCCAGCAGGGGAAATGGACTAGCGGGAGGCCTTCGGGATACGCAGTATTTT

J gene: TRBJ2-7
V gene: TRBV28
clone size: many
D gene: NA
CDR3 protein: CASNKWGLYEQYF
CDR3 DNA: TGTGCCAGCAATAAATGGGGCCTCTACGAGCAGTACTTC

J gene: TRBJ2-3
V gene: TRBV3-1
clone size: NA
D gene: NA
CDR3 protein: CASSQVIDRPSTDTQYF
CDR3 DNA: TGTGCCAGCAGCCAAGTGATCGACAGGCCCAGCACAGATACGCAGTATTTT

J gene: TRBJ1-1
V gene: TRBV5-1
clone size: many
D gene: NA
CDR3 protein: CASSLASGGKTEAFF
CDR3 DNA: TGCGCCAGCAGCTTGGCCTCTGGGGGAAAAACTGAAGCTTTCTTT

J gene: TRBJ2-3
V gene: TRBV20-1
clone size: NA
D gene: TRBD2
CDR3 protein: CSASPPAGGPSDTQYF
CDR3 DNA: TGCAGTGCTAGTCCCCCGGCGGGAGGGCCTTCGGATACGCAGTATTTT

J gene: TRBJ2-1
V gene: TRBV20-1
clone size: many
D gene: TRBD2
CDR3 protein: CSASSSGRAYNEQFF
CDR3 DNA: TGCAGTGCTAGTTCTAGCGGGAGGGCCTACAATGAGCAGTTCTTC

J gene: TRBJ2-1
V gene: TRBV7-9
clone size: few
D gene: NA
CDR3 protein: CASSNQGGSYNEQFF
CDR3 DNA: TGTGCCAGCTCGAATCAGGGGGGATCCTACAATGAGCAGTTCTTC

J gene: TRBJ1-5
V gene: TRBV5-1
clone size: many
D gene: NA
CDR3 protein: CASSPSGGPVFPQHF
CDR3 DNA: TGCGCCAGCAGCCCCAGTGGGGGCCCGGTCTTTCCCCAGCATTTT

J gene: TRBJ2-1
V gene: TRBV7-2
clone size: many
D gene: NA
CDR3 protein: CASSLVSNEQFF
CDR3 DNA: TGTGCCAGCAGCTTAGTCTCGAATGAGCAGTTCTTC

J gene: TRBJ1-1
V gene: TRBV29-1
clone size: NA
D gene: TRBD1
CDR3 protein: CSVVGTENTEAFF
CDR3 DNA: TGCAGCGTCGTCGGGACAGAGAACACTGAAGCTTTCTTT

J gene: TRBJ2-1
V gene: TRBV7-2
clone size: many
D gene: NA
CDR3 protein: CASSEGAEVNEQFF
CDR3 DNA: TGTGCCAGCAGCGAGGGTGCGGAAGTCAATGAGCAGTTCTTC

J gene: TRBJ2-3
V gene: TRBV5-1
clone size: many
D gene: NA
CDR3 protein: CASSSWGLGTDTQYF
CDR3 DNA: TGCGCCAGCAGCTCGTGGGGGCTCGGCACAGATACGCAGTATTTT

J gene: TRBJ2-1
V gene: TRBV24-1
clone size: many
D gene: NA
CDR3 protein: CATSDLPSRAYNEQFF
CDR3 DNA: TGTGCCACCAGTGATTTGCCAAGCAGGGCCTACAATGAGCAGTTCTTC

J gene: TRBJ2-1
V gene: TRBV20-1
clone size: many
D gene: TRBD1
CDR3 protein: CSASRDSSSYNEQFF
CDR3 DNA: TGCAGTGCTAGCCGGGACAGCAGCTCCTACAATGAGCAGTTCTTC

J gene: TRBJ2-1
V gene: TRBV29-1
clone size: many
D gene: NA
CDR3 protein: CSVGGPEQFF
CDR3 DNA: TGCAGCGTCGGTGGACCTGAGCAGTTCTTC

J gene: TRBJ2-4
V gene: TRBV6-2/TRBV6-3
clone size: many
D gene: NA
CDR3 protein: CASRQGGKNIQYF
CDR3 DNA: TGTGCCAGCAGACAGGGAGGCAAAAACATTCAGTACTTC

J gene: TRBJ2-5
V gene: TRBV6-2/TRBV6-3
clone size: few
D gene: TRBD2
CDR3 protein: CASSYEGTSGVLGETQYF
CDR3 DNA: TGTGCCAGCAGTTACGAAGGGACTAGCGGGGTATTGGGTGAGACCCAGTACTTC

J gene: TRBJ2-1
V gene: TRBV4-2
clone size: many
D gene: TRBD2
CDR3 protein: CASSQVLSGRAYNEQFF
CDR3 DNA: TGTGCCAGCAGCCAAGTTCTCAGTGGGAGGGCCTACAATGAGCAGTTCTTC

J gene: TRBJ2-1
V gene: TRBV12-3/TRBV12-4
clone size: many
D gene: TRBD2
CDR3 protein: CASSLRERGARSSYNEQFF
CDR3 DNA: TGTGCCAGCAGTTTAAGGGAGCGGGGGGCTAGGAGCTCCTACAATGAGCAGTTCTTC

J gene: TRBJ1-4
V gene: TRBV16
clone size: many
D gene: NA
CDR3 protein: CASRRPGSTNEKLFF
CDR3 DNA: TGTGCCAGCAGACGCCCGGGCTCAACTAATGAAAAACTGTTTTTT

J gene: TRBJ2-7
V gene: TRBV6-2/TRBV6-3
clone size: many
D gene: TRBD2
CDR3 protein: CASSKSGSTYEQYF
CDR3 DNA: TGTGCCAGCAGTAAAAGCGGGAGTACCTACGAGCAGTACTTC

J gene: TRBJ2-1
V gene: TRBV15
clone size: many
D gene: TRBD2
CDR3 protein: CATVARLAGVQEQFF
CDR3 DNA: TGTGCCACCGTAGCAAGGCTAGCGGGAGTCCAAGAGCAGTTCTTC

J gene: TRBJ1-1
V gene: TRBV4-3
clone size: few
D gene: NA
CDR3 protein: CASSQDYPSYTEAFF
CDR3 DNA: TGCGCCAGCAGCCAAGACTATCCAAGCTACACTGAAGCTTTCTTT

J gene: TRBJ2-1
V gene: TRBV29-1
clone size: many
D gene: NA
CDR3 protein: CSVEGIAYNEQFF
CDR3 DNA: TGCAGCGTGGAAGGGATAGCCTACAATGAGCAGTTCTTC

J gene: TRBJ2-3
V gene: TRBV7-9
clone size: many
D gene: TRBD1
CDR3 protein: CASSTDRGTDTQYF
CDR3 DNA: TGTGCCAGCAGCACGGACAGGGGGACAGATACGCAGTATTTT

J gene: TRBJ1-5
V gene: TRBV20-1
clone size: few
D gene: NA
CDR3 protein: CSALGGGDYSNQPQHF
CDR3 DNA: TGCAGTGCACTAGGGGGGGGAGATTATAGCAATCAGCCCCAGCATTTT

J gene: TRBJ2-1
V gene: TRBV29-1
clone size: many
D gene: TRBD2
CDR3 protein: CSGRLAGLEQFF
CDR3 DNA: TGCAGCGGCCGACTAGCGGGCCTAGAGCAGTTCTTC

J gene: TRBJ1-2
V gene: TRBV3-1
clone size: few
D gene: NA
CDR3 protein: CASSQEIGDYYGYTF
CDR3 DNA: TGTGCCAGCAGCCAAGAGATTGGAGACTACTATGGCTACACCTTC

J gene: TRBJ1-4
V gene: TRBV4-2
clone size: few
D gene: NA
CDR3 protein: CASSLLVGAGTNEKLFF
CDR3 DNA: TGTGCCAGCAGCCTCCTAGTGGGGGCAGGGACTAATGAAAAACTGTTTTTT

J gene: TRBJ2-1
V gene: TRBV25-1
clone size: few
D gene: TRBD2
CDR3 protein: CASSERIRLAGGNEQFF
CDR3 DNA: TGTGCCAGCAGTGAGCGCATAAGACTAGCGGGAGGGAATGAGCAGTTCTTC

J gene: TRBJ2-3
V gene: TRBV20-1
clone size: many
D gene: NA
CDR3 protein: CSARDGRDTQYF
CDR3 DNA: TGCAGTGCTAGAGATGGTAGGGATACGCAGTATTTT

J gene: TRBJ2-1
V gene: TRBV9
clone size: few
D gene: TRBD1
CDR3 protein: CASSVGTGYSNEQFF
CDR3 DNA: TGTGCCAGCAGCGTTGGGACAGGGTATAGCAATGAGCAGTTCTTC

J gene: TRBJ2-7
V gene: TRBV28
clone size: NA
D gene: NA
CDR3 protein: CASSLATPTSYEQYF
CDR3 DNA: TGTGCCAGCAGTTTAGCAACACCGACATCCTACGAGCAGTACTTC